These 15 T cell receptor beta chains were sequenced from one sample in a study of coeliac disease. Using immunoSEQ multiplex PCR, the repertoire was profiled, and TCRdb retains in-frame clones only, with some absent. The sample holds more than 4,000 clones, less than 75% seen once. Their cognate antigens are unknown. Study-wide results and caveats: In active celiac disease, intraepithelial and lamina propria TRB and TRG repertoires were less clonal than controls.

The sample taken for sequencing was intraepithelial lymphocytes from the gut. The origin of the receptors is a woman aged 18-30 years with active celiac disease.

This chain connects TRBV11-2 to TRBJ2-3; 7 bases align to TRBD2. The CDR3 consists of 16 residues. Germline lookup yields CDR1 SGHAT and CDR2 FQNNGV. V gave up 2 bases and J gave up 0 bases; unmatched junction bases: 5. The CDR3 DNA follows: TGTGCCAGCAGCTTAAGTCTAGCGGAGAGCACAGATACGCAGTATTTT. This translates into CASSLSLAESTDTQYF.

In its sample, this clone is medium-sized. The CDR3 DNA reads TGTGCCAGCAGACTGGGGGGGACAGGGCTACCCGGAAACACCATATATTTT. This codes for CASRLGGTGLPGNTIYF. V and J are TRBV28 and TRBJ1-3; 9 nucleotides line up with TRBD1. Germline assignment: CDR1 MDHEN and CDR2 SYDVKM. J gave up 4 bases and V 6 bases, and 13 bases lay outside the gene matches. This CDR3 comprises 17 residues.

This chain joins TRBV10-2 and TRBJ2-2; TRBD2 is a possible D gene (5 bases). The CDR3 runs 16 residues. Trimming pared 4 bases from V and 3 bases from J, leaving 15 bases between. CDR1 WSHSY and CDR2 SAAADI come from the germline V gene. Written as DNA, the CDR3 is TGCGCCAGCAGTGCGGGGATTGGCCAGTACACCGGGGAGCTGTTTTTT. Translated, it gives CASSAGIGQYTGELFF.

J is TRBJ2-5 and V is TRBV19; no reliable D call. TRBJ2-7 explains the end of the DNA better; the J call may be wrong. Germline CDR1 and CDR2: LNHDA and SQIVND (reference sequence). The CDR3 runs 15 residues. The CDR3 coding sequence is TGTGCCAGTAGTACTTCACTTTACTTCTCCTACGAGCAGTACTTC. Its protein is CASSTSLYFSYEQYF.

The chain recombines TRBV7-4 with TRBJ1-2; 11 positions match TRBD1. V lost 4 bases to trimming and J lost 8 bases; unmatched junction nucleotides: 9. The CDR3 covers 15 residues. Germline values: CDR1 SGHVT, CDR2 SQSDAQ. The CDR3 spells CASSSRDRGGYGYTF. The CDR3 DNA follows: TGTGCCAGCAGCTCCCGGGACAGGGGGGGTTACGGCTACACCTTC. The variable domain in full, completed from reference TRBV7-4 and TRBJ1-2, reads GAGVSQSPRYKVAKRGRDVALRCDSISGHVTLYWYRQTLGQGSEVLTYSQSDAQRDKSGRPSGRFSAERPERSVSTLKIQRTEQGDSAVYLCASSSRDRGGYGYTFGSGTRLTVV.

The rearrangement joins TRBV6-5 to TRBJ1-1, with 7 positions matching TRBD1. This CDR3 region has 14 residues. Trimming took 7 bases from V and 5 from J; bases not matched to a gene: 10. Germline-derived CDR1 and CDR2 are MNHEY and SVGAGI. This CDR3 reads CASNYRDRRTEAFF. CDR3 DNA sequence: TGTGCCAGCAACTACCGGGACAGAAGGACTGAAGCTTTCTTT.

Concerning this clone: The sample carries other DNA sequences with the same CDR3. The chain has TRBV2 and TRBJ2-1; 7 nucleotides agree with TRBD1. The CDR3 sequence is 12 residues long. Germline CDR1 reads SNHLY; CDR2 reads FYNNEI. V was pared by 3 bases and J by 7 bases, with 0 bases of the junction left unmatched. CDR3 sequence (DNA): TGTGCCAGCAGTGACAGGGGGAATGAGCAGTTCTTC. Its protein is CASSDRGNEQFF.

This chain joins TRBV5-1 and TRBJ2-7; 7 positions match TRBD1. Germline CDR1 and CDR2: SGHRS and YFSETQ. The CDR3 is 15 residues long. Trimming at V came to 4 bases and at J to 0 bases, leaving 7 bases not matched to a gene. This CDR3 reads CASSVDRAISYEQYF. The CDR3 nucleotides are TGCGCCAGCAGCGTTGACAGGGCCATCTCCTACGAGCAGTACTTC. Variable domain in full (rest from reference TRBV5-1 and TRBJ2-7): KAGVTQTPRYLIKTRGQQVTLSCSPISGHRSVSWYQQTPGQGLQFLFEYFSETQRNKGNFPGRFSGRQFSNSRSEMNVSTLELGDSALYLCASSVDRAISYEQYFGPGTRLTVT.

The chain couples TRBV27 to TRBJ2-7, with D perhaps TRBD1 (5 bases). The V gene lost 2 bases and the J gene lost 2 bases, with 13 bases spanning the gap. Germline V gene sequence: CDR1 MNHEY, CDR2 SMNVEV (reference sequence). This CDR3 has 15 residues. For the CDR3, the DNA is TGTGCCAGCAGTTTAAAGGGGCCAGGAGCCTACGAGCAGTACTTC. The encoded protein is CASSLKGPGAYEQYF.

With regard to this clone: This same CDR3 is encoded by further DNA sequences in the sample. V and J are TRBV7-2 and TRBJ2-2, with 9 bases matching TRBD1. There are 17 residues in the CDR3. V dropped 1 base and J dropped 6; count of bases not matched to a gene: 9. The germline gives CDR1 SGHTA, CDR2 FQGNSA. CDR3 nucleotides: TGTGCCAGCAGCTTAGTTGGGACAGGGTTCGGTGCCGGGGAGCTGTTTTTT. Translation gives CASSLVGTGFGAGELFF.

The chain carries TRBV27 and TRBJ2-3, with D perhaps TRBD2 (6 bases). Germline V lookup: CDR1 MNHEY, CDR2 SMNVEV (reference sequence). This CDR3 is built from 14 residues. V was cut by 6 bases and J by 0 bases, with 10 bases left in between. The CDR3 sequence: CASRRGRSTDTQYF. The CDR3 coding sequence is TGTGCCAGCAGGCGGGGTAGGAGCACAGATACGCAGTATTTT.

The J gene is TRBJ2-3, the V gene TRBV4-1, with TRBD2 matching over 7 bases. Unmatched junction bases numbered 15, after V lost 4 bases and J lost 5 bases. The CDR3 spans 17 residues. CDR1 and CDR2 from the germline V gene are MGHRA and YSYEKL. The CDR3 sequence: CASSPKPGGGSGDTQYF. The CDR3 region has the DNA TGCGCCAGCAGCCCCAAGCCCGGCGGGGGTTCGGGAGATACGCAGTATTTT.

CDR3 bases: TGTGCCAGCAGTTCCCTGACAGCAAATAACTATGGCTACACCTTC. As protein: CASSSLTANNYGYTF. The chain is built from TRBV27 and TRBJ1-2, with a possible D match to TRBD1 (5 bases). Trimming removed 4 bases from V and 1 base from J, with 13 bases in between. The length of the CDR3 is 15 residues. Germline V gene sequence: CDR1 MNHEY, CDR2 SMNVEV (reference sequence).

This clone has only a few counts. The V and J genes are TRBV13 and TRBJ2-7; a weak D match, TRBD2 (6 bases). Germline values: CDR1 PRHDT, CDR2 FYEKMQ (reference sequence). V dropped 3 bases and J dropped 0 bases, with 12 bases sitting between them. This CDR3 spans 15 amino acids. In DNA, the CDR3 is TGTGCCAGCAGCTTGCGGGACTGGAGCTCCTACGAGCAGTACTTC. Encoded protein: CASSLRDWSSYEQYF.

This rearrangement joins TRBV6-1 to TRBJ1-3; the D gene is possibly TRBD1 (6 bases). CDR3 length equals 14 residues. The V and J ends lost 7 bases and 4 bases respectively, with 14 bases between them. Germline lookup yields CDR1 MNHNS and CDR2 SASEGT. The CDR3 region is CASTTGPGGNTIYF. DNA of the CDR3: TGTGCCAGCACCACAGGGCCCGGCGGAAACACCATATATTTT.